These 8 T cell receptor beta chains were all obtained from the same sample, sequenced in a study of response to subunit inactivated influenza vaccine. Using its own MiXCR run on the RT-PCR reads, TCRdb lists one record per CDR3 protein. The top ten hold approximately 2% of the sample, which has roughly 520,000 distinct CDR3 sequences, over 25% seen once. This material consisted of CD4+ T cells sorted from PBMCs, taken more than 4 days after vaccination. These receptors came from a man between 50 and 59 years old who received an inactivated influenza vaccine.

This clonotype has at least ten counts. The chain combines TRBV5-1 with TRBJ2-2; D is unresolved. The CDR3 runs to 13 residues. V gave up 4 bases and J gave up 7 bases, with 11 bases separating them. Germline V gene lookup returns CDR1 SGHRS and CDR2 YFSETQ. The chain's CDR3 is CASSPTRRGELFF. CDR3 DNA sequence: TGCGCCAGCAGCCCGACAAGGCGCGGGGAGCTGTTTTTT.

The V and J genes are TRBV5-1 and TRBJ2-5; 8 bases are shared with TRBD2. Per the germline V gene, CDR1 is SGHRS and CDR2 is YFSETQ. The ends lost 0 bases at V and 5 bases at J; junction bases unmatched: 9. The CDR3 contains 16 residues. The CDR3: CASSLGSAGAGETQYF. The CDR3 region has the DNA TGCGCCAGCAGCTTGGGATCAGCGGGGGCCGGGGAGACCCAGTACTTC.

The chain combines TRBV7-2 with TRBJ2-1; either TRBD1 or TRBD2 may supply D (6 bases each). The V end was cut by 5 bases, the J end by 3 bases, with 11 bases between. CDR1 is SGHTA, CDR2 FQGNSA, per germline. The CDR3 has 14 residues. CDR3 residues: CASSMGGFYNEQFF. The CDR3 DNA reads as TGTGCCAGCAGCATGGGGGGCTTCTACAATGAGCAGTTCTTC.

The chain joins TRBV6-5 to TRBJ2-2; D gene ambiguous. Germline V CDR1 and CDR2: MNHEY, SVGAGI. This CDR3 has 15 residues. Trimming took off 0 bases at V and 0 bases at J, with 5 bases between the two ends. The CDR3 DNA reads as TGTGCCAGCAGTTACTCATACACGAACACCGGGGAGCTGTTTTTT. It codes for CASSYSYTNTGELFF.

This clonotype was seen a few times. In DNA, the CDR3 is TGTGCCAGCAACAGTGGAGGCGGGGAGCTGTTTTTT. It is translated as CASNSGGGELFF. The rearrangement joins TRBV6-2 or TRBV6-3 to TRBJ2-2, with D possibly being TRBD2 (5 bases). Germline CDR1 and CDR2: MNHEY and SVGEGT. This CDR3 is 12 amino acids long. V was pared by 7 bases and J by 7 bases, with 10 bases between.

This rearrangement joins TRBV20-1 to TRBJ2-5; 15 bases agree with TRBD2. Losses at the gene ends were 5 bases for V and 5 bases for J; bases not matched to a gene: 9. From germline, CDR1 is DFQATT and CDR2 SNEGSKA (reference sequence). The CDR3 runs to 16 residues. The chain's CDR3 is CSAFGTSGGPGETQYF. The CDR3 bases are TGCAGTGCTTTTGGGACTAGCGGGGGGCCGGGTGAGACCCAGTACTTC.

This clonotype has only one observation. The chain couples TRBV11-2 to TRBJ2-3; either TRBD1 or TRBD2 may fit D (5 bases each). V lost 2 bases and J 2 bases, leaving 17 bases between the germline ends. Germline loops: CDR1 SGHAT, CDR2 FQNNGV. The CDR3 runs to 17 residues. The CDR3 reads CASSLRGRWDPTDTQYF. CDR3 bases: TGTGCCAGCAGCTTAAGAGGCCGATGGGACCCCACAGATACGCAGTATTTT.

This clonotype was seen a few times. The chain recombines TRBV5-1 with TRBJ2-1; perhaps TRBD1 as D (5 bases). Trimming shortened V by 0 bases and J by 5 bases, and 6 bases separated the two germline ends. Germline V gives CDR1 SGHRS, CDR2 YFSETQ. The CDR3 totals 13 residues. The CDR3 bases are TGCGCCAGCAGCTTGGCCAGGGACAATGAGCAGTTCTTC. It is translated as CASSLARDNEQFF.